This is a list of T cell receptor beta chains from one sample in a study of T cells in Graves' hyperthyroidism and ophthalmopathy. TCRdb fed the multiplex PCR reads into MiXCR, producing one record per CDR3 protein. The data show roughly 400,000 distinct CDR3 sequences, 25% seen once. The sequencing sample was made of blood. The receptors shown here come from a man aged 45 to 65 with Graves' hyperthyroidism. Each CDR3 is given with its conserved first and last residue. The D gene is left open where the match is weak. Part of the rows lack a size; the others show once, few, many or a class for expanded clones.

J,V,D,size,CDR3,DNA
TRBJ2-5,TRBV11-3,TRBD2,many,CASSAIGLAGTKRETQYF,TGTGCCAGCAGCGCAATCGGACTAGCGGGTACCAAACGTGAGACCCAGTACTTC
TRBJ2-7,TRBV7-3,-,many,CASSPSGGVTYEQYF,TGTGCCAGCAGTCCCTCCGGGGGAGTGACCTACGAGCAGTACTTC
TRBJ2-5,TRBV28,TRBD2,many,CASSPVSGGVYVAQYF,TGTGCCAGCAGTCCCGTGAGCGGGGGAGTCTATGTGGCCCAGTACTTC
TRBJ2-1,TRBV12-3/TRBV12-4,-,-,CASSYRQAGSYNEQFF,TGTGCCAGCAGTTACAGACAGGCTGGCTCCTACAATGAGCAGTTCTTC
TRBJ1-4,TRBV12-3/TRBV12-4,-,-,CASTGGVDEKLFF,TGTGCCAGCACCGGGGGCGTGGATGAAAAACTGTTTTTT
TRBJ2-3,TRBV5-1,-,-,CASSPDVTSLDTQYF,TGCGCCAGCAGCCCGGACGTGACTAGTCTCGATACGCAGTATTTT
TRBJ2-1,TRBV6-5,-,-,CASSYSRGEQFF,TGTGCCAGCAGTTACTCGAGGGGTGAGCAGTTCTTC
TRBJ2-2,TRBV11-2,TRBD2,-,CASRKRLASGELFF,TGTGCCAGCCGGAAAAGACTAGCGTCTGGGGAGCTGTTTTTT
TRBJ2-5,TRBV11-1,TRBD2,-,CASSLSGTNIGTQYF,TGTGCCAGCAGCTTAAGTGGGACTAACATCGGGACCCAGTACTTC
TRBJ1-1,TRBV15,-,-,CATSRDPQAHREAFF,TGTGCCACCAGCAGAGATCCTCAGGCCCACCGGGAAGCTTTCTTT
TRBJ1-1,TRBV12-3/TRBV12-4,-,many,CASSLENREDTEAFF,TGTGCCAGCAGTTTAGAAAACAGGGAAGACACTGAAGCTTTCTTT
TRBJ2-7,TRBV5-1,-,-,CASSLVQDGEQYF,TGCGCCAGCAGCTTGGTTCAGGATGGCGAGCAGTACTTC
TRBJ2-5,TRBV28,-,many,CASRRALETQYF,TGTGCCAGCCGCAGGGCTCTGGAGACCCAGTACTTC
TRBJ2-6,TRBV6-1,TRBD2,-,CASSPGTSSGANVLTF,TGTGCCAGCAGTCCCGGGACTAGCTCTGGGGCCAACGTCCTGACTTTC
TRBJ2-5,TRBV20-1,-,many,CSAAGLDRTRGTQYF,TGCAGTGCTGCCGGTCTAGACAGGACCCGGGGGACCCAGTACTTC
TRBJ2-4,TRBV7-9,-,-,CASSSPRDANIQYF,TGTGCCAGCAGCTCGCCCCGGGACGCGAACATTCAGTACTTC
TRBJ2-7,TRBV5-5,-,many,CASGRSSPSYEQYF,TGTGCCAGCGGGAGATCCTCACCGAGCTACGAGCAGTACTTC
TRBJ2-2,TRBV11-2,-,-,CASSPTGRSTGELFF,TGTGCCAGCAGCCCGACGGGGCGGTCTACCGGGGAGCTGTTTTTT
TRBJ2-6,TRBV6-4,-,-,CASTQFSGANVLTF,TGTGCCAGCACCCAGTTCTCTGGGGCCAACGTCCTGACTTTC
TRBJ2-1,TRBV28,TRBD1,-,CASRPATGPSYEQFF,TGTGCCAGCCGTCCTGCGACAGGGCCATCCTACGAGCAGTTCTTC
TRBJ2-1,TRBV9,-,-,CASSGGGAVDEQFF,TGTGCCAGCAGCGGGGGTGGGGCAGTGGATGAGCAGTTCTTC
TRBJ2-1,TRBV7-6,-,few,CASSSLGGGDNEQFF,TGTGCCAGCAGCTCGTTAGGGGGGGGGGACAATGAGCAGTTCTTC
TRBJ2-1,TRBV28,-,many,CASSSGEEVNEQFF,TGTGCCAGCAGTTCAGGGGAGGAGGTCAATGAGCAGTTCTTC
TRBJ2-3,TRBV10-3,TRBD2,few,CAISVGLAGSDTQYF,TGTGCCATCAGTGTCGGACTAGCGGGTTCCGATACGCAGTATTTT
TRBJ2-7,TRBV27,-,-,CASRVGAGSSYEQYF,TGTGCCAGCAGGGTGGGGGCGGGGTCGTCCTACGAGCAGTACTTC
TRBJ2-2,TRBV11-2,-,-,CASRAPGGTGELFF,TGTGCCAGCAGAGCGCCCGGGGGCACCGGGGAGCTGTTTTTT
TRBJ1-1,TRBV30,TRBD1,few,CAFDRANTEAFF,TGTGCTTTCGACAGGGCAAACACTGAAGCTTTCTTT
TRBJ2-5,TRBV6-1,TRBD2,-,CASSELASGRARETQYF,TGTGCCAGCAGTGAACTGGCTAGCGGGAGGGCCCGGGAGACCCAGTACTTC
TRBJ2-1,TRBV6-1,TRBD2,-,CASSLTTSGNYNEQFF,TGTGCCAGCAGTCTAACGACTAGCGGTAACTACAATGAGCAGTTCTTC
TRBJ2-3,TRBV28,-,few,CASRGQKGGVSTDTQYF,TGTGCCAGCCGCGGGCAAAAAGGGGGAGTAAGTACAGATACGCAGTATTTT
TRBJ1-4,TRBV6-2/TRBV6-3,-,-,CASSRKAARGEKLFF,TGTGCCAGCAGTCGTAAGGCTGCTCGGGGTGAAAAACTGTTTTTT
TRBJ2-7,TRBV24-1,TRBD2,-,CATSFWIVREYEQYF,TGTGCCACCAGTTTTTGGATCGTGCGGGAGTACGAGCAGTACTTC